There are a few counts of the clone carrying this TCR beta chain. Other DNA sequences in this specimen translate into the identical CDR3. Clones were read by immunoSEQ multiplex PCR, and TCRdb kept only the in-frame ones, dropping some. In the table there are 20,000 to 25,000 clones, 70% to 80% of which are singletons. The data were taken from a study of ipilimumab plus nivolumab after autologous stem cell transplantation. Study information: A median of roughly 8 nivolumab and roughly 5 ipilimumab doses were given.

Checkpoint therapy with ipilimumab 1 mg/kg began 14 to 28 days after transplant. Sequences were derived from PBMCs, sampled in a trial of ipilimumab plus nivolumab as post-transplant consolidation. This TCR was recovered from a male donor with diffuse large B-cell lymphoma.

CDR3 nucleotide sequence: TGTGCCAGCAGCTTGACAGGGGAGACCCAGTACTTC. Translating it yields CASSLTGETQYF. V usage is TRBV6-1 and J usage is TRBJ2-5, with 7 bases matching TRBD1. The V gene end was trimmed by 6 bases and the J gene end by 5 bases; junction bases not matched to a gene: 3. The germline V gene encodes CDR1 MNHNS and CDR2 SASEGT. The CDR3 runs to 12 residues.